One and the same sample provided the 20 T cell receptor beta chains below, sequenced in a study of shared clonotypes between healthy human individuals. Selected positively for CCR7 and CD45RO-negative, naive CD8 cells excluded terminally differentiated effector memory CD45RA+ cells. The repertoire was sequenced with immunoSEQ multiplex PCR; TCRdb's copy has only in-frame clones and lacks some. Seen here are 560,000 or so clones, roughly 96% observed once, and the top ten hold roughly 0.12%. The sample consisted of naive CD8+ T cells sorted from blood. The receptors were gathered from a woman aged 25 to 45 in good health.

The V gene is TRBV14, the J gene TRBJ2-2; D might be TRBD2 (5 bases). The CDR3 is made up of 14 amino acids. Germline CDR1 reads SGHDN; CDR2 reads FVKESK. Trimming cost V 1 base and J 3 bases, with 6 bases left between them. The CDR3 sequence is CASSQGTYTGELFF. The CDR3 nucleotides read TGTGCCAGCAGCCAAGGGACTTACACCGGGGAGCTGTTTTTT.

The chain employs TRBV6-5 and TRBJ2-5; D not certain. This CDR3 has 13 residues. Germline V lookup: CDR1 MNHEY, CDR2 SVGAGI. Trimming left V 0 bases short and J 3 bases short, with 5 bases between. In DNA form, the CDR3 reads TGTGCCAGCAGTTACTCCTCAAAAGAGACCCAGTACTTC. Protein product: CASSYSSKETQYF.

The genes are TRBV6-5 and TRBJ2-2; D is uncertain. The CDR3 is 14 residues long. V was cut by 2 bases and J by 2 bases, with 6 bases left in between. The V gene's germline CDR1 is MNHEY and CDR2 SVGAGI. The DNA for the CDR3 is TGTGCCAGCAGTTACCATAGCAACACCGGGGAGCTGTTTTTT. This encodes CASSYHSNTGELFF.

The V gene is TRBV2, the J gene TRBJ1-1; no firm D call. The V gene's germline CDR1 is SNHLY and CDR2 FYNNEI. The CDR3 has 13 amino acids. V was clipped by 9 bases and J by 1 base, with 12 bases between them. The CDR3 DNA reads as TGTGCCAGGAGCAGACATCCGAACACTGAAGCTTTCTTT. Amino acids: CARSRHPNTEAFF.

The J gene is TRBJ2-3, the V gene TRBV27; no clear D gene. The CDR3 is made up of 14 amino acids. Per the germline V gene, CDR1 is MNHEY and CDR2 is SMNVEV (reference sequence). The V and J ends lost 6 bases and 5 bases respectively, with 15 bases between them. CDR3 sequence: CASSPTPRVDTQYF. The CDR3, as DNA: TGTGCCAGCAGCCCGACTCCAAGGGTAGATACGCAGTATTTT.

The rearrangement uses TRBV29-1 and TRBJ2-3; 7 nucleotides align to TRBD2. V lost 1 base and J lost 2; bases outside the gene matches: 6. This CDR3 spans 15 amino acids. CDR1 and CDR2 from the germline V gene are SQVTM and ANQGSEA. The CDR3: CSVEGAGTTTDTQYF. CDR3 nucleotides: TGCAGCGTTGAAGGGGCAGGGACTACCACAGATACGCAGTATTTT.

V and J are TRBV28 and TRBJ2-7; 7 nucleotides align to TRBD1. Germline V gives CDR1 MDHEN, CDR2 SYDVKM. The ends lost 7 bases at V and 3 bases at J; junction bases unmatched: 9. The CDR3 contains 14 residues. CDR3 in amino acids: CASTGPDRDYEQYF. CDR3 in DNA: TGTGCCAGCACCGGGCCCGACAGGGACTACGAGCAGTACTTC.

CDR3 bases: TGTGCCAGTAGTCCCTTTGGACAACACTTTGGCAATCAGCCCCAGCATTTT. Translated, it gives CASSPFGQHFGNQPQHF. The V and J genes are TRBV19 and TRBJ1-5, with a tentative D call TRBD1 (5 bases). Germline CDR1 LNHDA, CDR2 SQIVND (reference sequence). The CDR3 covers 17 residues. The germline V and J ends were trimmed by 5 bases and 2 bases, with 19 bases remaining between them.

This clone was seen just once. The chain combines TRBV28 with TRBJ2-7; D may correspond to TRBD1 or TRBD2 (5 bases each). V was clipped by 4 bases and J by 2 bases, with 12 bases between them. CDR3 size: 14 residues. Per the germline V gene, CDR1 is MDHEN and CDR2 is SYDVKM. The CDR3 bases are TGTGCCAGCAGTTGGGTGAGGGGCCCCTACGAGCAGTACTTC. This gives the protein CASSWVRGPYEQYF.

The CDR3 DNA reads TGTGCCAGAAGCTTACTACCCAGGGGACCGAATATCTACGAGCAGTACTTC. Its translation is CARSLLPRGPNIYEQYF. V is TRBV5-3 and J is TRBJ2-7; weak D call: TRBD1 (6 bases). TRBV5-3 is placed among ORFs of uncertain function. Trimming took off 2 bases at V and 3 bases at J, with 21 bases between the two ends. The CDR3 is made up of 17 amino acids.

This clone was counted a single time. This chain uses TRBV27 with TRBJ2-3; TRBD2 agrees at 11 bases. CDR1 and CDR2 from the germline V gene are MNHEY and SMNVEV (reference sequence). CDR3 size: 20 residues. With V trimmed by 5 bases and J by 0 bases, 16 bases remained unmatched. Here the CDR3 DNA reads TGTGCCAGCAGTAACGAATGGGGACTAGCGGATTCTGGGAGCACAGATACGCAGTATTTT. Translated, it gives CASSNEWGLADSGSTDTQYF.

The rearrangement joins TRBV9 to TRBJ2-7; 9 bases fit TRBD1. V shed 0 bases and J 2 bases; nucleotides not matched to a gene: 9. CDR1 is SGDLS, CDR2 YYNGEE, per germline. The CDR3 is 17 residues long. CDR3 sequence (DNA): TGTGCCAGCAGCGTAGCTAAGGGACAGGGAGAGCCCTACGAGCAGTACTTC. Its protein product is CASSVAKGQGEPYEQYF.

The chain has TRBV21-1 and TRBJ1-4; the table's D call of TRBD1 was not tested on the DNA. TRBV21-1 constitutes a pseudogene. The CDR3 length is 17 residues. The CDR3 loop is CASSTLWAVATNEKLFF. CDR3 sequence (DNA): TGTGCCAGCAGCACTTTGTGGGCTGTTGCAACTAATGAAAAACTGTTTTTT.

This chain joins TRBV29-1 and TRBJ2-1; D is undetermined. This CDR3 has 16 amino acids. Trimming left V 3 bases short and J 0 bases short, with 15 bases between. Germline V gene data show CDR1 as SQVTM and CDR2 as ANQGSEA. The CDR3 here is CSVDLRSHYSYNEQFF. The CDR3 DNA is TGCAGCGTTGATTTGAGAAGTCATTACTCCTACAATGAGCAGTTCTTC.

The genes are TRBV28 and TRBJ2-7, with TRBD1 identical over 9 bases. Losses at the gene ends were 5 bases for V and 2 bases for J; bases not matched to a gene: 7. CDR1 and CDR2 (germline): MDHEN, SYDVKM. CDR3 length: 15 residues. The CDR3 nucleotides read TGTGCCAGCAGTCCACAGGGGGCGATGGCCTACGAGCAGTACTTC. Translating it yields CASSPQGAMAYEQYF.

V gene TRBV13 combines with J gene TRBJ1-1, with D unclear. CDR3 length equals 15 residues. Germline values: CDR1 PRHDT, CDR2 FYEKMQ (reference sequence). V was clipped by 6 bases and J by 1 base, with 15 bases between them. In DNA form, the CDR3 reads TGTGCCAGCAGGAGAACCGGACTTTGGAACACTGAAGCTTTCTTT. Its protein is CASRRTGLWNTEAFF.

CDR3 in DNA: TGTGCCAGTAGTATAGCCCAGGGATCCTACGAGCAGTACTTC. Its translation: CASSIAQGSYEQYF. The rearrangement uses TRBV19 and TRBJ2-7, with D maybe TRBD1 (5 bases). CDR3 length: 14 residues. V was pared by 1 base and J by 1 base, with 8 bases between. Per germline, CDR1 LNHDA and CDR2 SQIVND (reference sequence).

The chain uses TRBV11-2 and TRBJ1-3, with D possibly being TRBD1 (6 bases). V lost 2 bases to trimming and J lost 0 bases, with 17 bases between them. The length of the CDR3 is 18 residues. CDR1 is SGHAT and CDR2 is FQNNGV in the germline V gene. The CDR3 loop reads CASSLNPPRGYSGNTIYF. CDR3 sequence (DNA): TGTGCCAGCAGCTTAAATCCCCCCAGGGGTTACTCTGGAAACACCATATATTTT.

The chain employs TRBV27 and TRBJ2-7; TRBD1 aligns across 10 bases. Trimming removed 4 bases from V and 7 bases from J; junction bases left unmatched: 10. This CDR3 is 15 amino acids long. Germline CDR1 reads MNHEY; CDR2 reads SMNVEV (reference sequence). The CDR3 region has the DNA TGTGCCAGCAGTTCCCCCGGGACAGGGGTCCTTGAGCAGTACTTC. This sequence encodes CASSSPGTGVLEQYF.

This clone was recorded once. The J gene is TRBJ2-7, the V gene TRBV5-4, with 11 bases aligning to TRBD2. Germline lookup yields CDR1 SGHNT and CDR2 YYREEE (reference sequence). With V trimmed by 4 bases and J by 5 bases, 8 bases remained unmatched. CDR3 length: 15 residues. The CDR3 DNA reads TGTGCCAGCAGCACGGTCGGGGGACTAGCGGACGAGCAGTACTTC. Protein sequence: CASSTVGGLADEQYF.